Given below is one TCR beta chain in context. These data are taken from a study of CD8 T cells in Susac syndrome. The CDR3 loop spans 14 amino acids. Germline V lookup: CDR1 SGHDN, CDR2 FVKESK. V was clipped by 6 bases and J by 5 bases, with 17 bases between them. The authors reverse transcribed roughly 0.5 to 1 ug RNA with random hexamers. Each CDR3 protein gets one entry after TCRdb re-called the immunoSEQ multiplex PCR reads with MiXCR. The sample records 250,000 to 300,000 distinct CDR3 sequences, approximately 85% being singletons. The rearrangement links TRBV14 to TRBJ2-7, with D perhaps being TRBD1 or TRBD2 (5 bases each). The sequence was collected from a human donor with multiple sclerosis. The material sequenced was CD8+ T cells from PBMCs. The CDR3 reads CASRGSGRPNEQYF. CDR3 in DNA: TGTGCCAGCAGGGGATCGGGGCGCCCCAACGAGCAGTACTTC.